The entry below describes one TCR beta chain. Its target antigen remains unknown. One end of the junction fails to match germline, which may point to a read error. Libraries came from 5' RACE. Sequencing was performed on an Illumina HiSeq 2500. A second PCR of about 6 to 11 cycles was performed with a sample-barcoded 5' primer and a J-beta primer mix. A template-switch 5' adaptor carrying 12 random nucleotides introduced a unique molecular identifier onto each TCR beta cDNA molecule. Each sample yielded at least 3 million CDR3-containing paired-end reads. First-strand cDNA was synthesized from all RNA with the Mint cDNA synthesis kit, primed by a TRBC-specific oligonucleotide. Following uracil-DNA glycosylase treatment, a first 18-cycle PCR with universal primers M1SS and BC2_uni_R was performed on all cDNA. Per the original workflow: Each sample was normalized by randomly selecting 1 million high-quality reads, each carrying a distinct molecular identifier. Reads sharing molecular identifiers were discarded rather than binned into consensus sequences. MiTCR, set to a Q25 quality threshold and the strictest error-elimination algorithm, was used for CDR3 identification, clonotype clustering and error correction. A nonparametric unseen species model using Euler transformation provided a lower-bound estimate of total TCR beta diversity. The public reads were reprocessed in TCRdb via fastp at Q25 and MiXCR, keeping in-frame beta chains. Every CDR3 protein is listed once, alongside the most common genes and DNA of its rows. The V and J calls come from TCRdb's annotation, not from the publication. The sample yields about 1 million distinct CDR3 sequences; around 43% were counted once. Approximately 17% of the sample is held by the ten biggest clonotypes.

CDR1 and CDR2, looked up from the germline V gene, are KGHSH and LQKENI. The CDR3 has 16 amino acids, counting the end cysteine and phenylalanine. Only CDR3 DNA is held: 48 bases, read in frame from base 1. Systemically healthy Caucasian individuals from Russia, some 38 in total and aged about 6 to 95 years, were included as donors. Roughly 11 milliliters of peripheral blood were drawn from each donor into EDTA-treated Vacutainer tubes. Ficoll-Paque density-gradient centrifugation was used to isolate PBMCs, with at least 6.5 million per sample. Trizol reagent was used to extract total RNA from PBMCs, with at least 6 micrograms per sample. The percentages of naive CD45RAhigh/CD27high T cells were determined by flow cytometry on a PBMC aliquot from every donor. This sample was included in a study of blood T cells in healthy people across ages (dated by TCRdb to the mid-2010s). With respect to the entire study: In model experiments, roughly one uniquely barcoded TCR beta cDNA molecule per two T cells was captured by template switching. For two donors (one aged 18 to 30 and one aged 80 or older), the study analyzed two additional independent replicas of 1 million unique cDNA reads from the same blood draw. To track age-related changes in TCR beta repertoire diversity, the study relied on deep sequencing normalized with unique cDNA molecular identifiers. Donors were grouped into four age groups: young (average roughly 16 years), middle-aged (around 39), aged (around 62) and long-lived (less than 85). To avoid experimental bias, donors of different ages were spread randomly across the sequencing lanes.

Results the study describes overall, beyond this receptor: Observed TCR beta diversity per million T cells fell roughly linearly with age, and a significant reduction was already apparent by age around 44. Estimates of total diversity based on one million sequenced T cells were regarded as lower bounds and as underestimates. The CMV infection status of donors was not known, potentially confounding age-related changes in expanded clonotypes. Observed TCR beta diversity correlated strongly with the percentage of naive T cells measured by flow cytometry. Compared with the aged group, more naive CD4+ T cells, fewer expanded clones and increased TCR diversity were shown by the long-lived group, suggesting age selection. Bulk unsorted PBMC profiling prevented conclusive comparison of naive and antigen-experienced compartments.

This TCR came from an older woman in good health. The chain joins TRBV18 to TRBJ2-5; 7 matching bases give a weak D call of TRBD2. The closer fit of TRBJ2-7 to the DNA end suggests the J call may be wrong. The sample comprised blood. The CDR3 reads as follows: CASSLGGARSSDEQYF. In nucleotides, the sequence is TGTGCCAGCTCCCTGGGGGGGGCAAGAAGCTCCGACGAGCAGTACTTC.